This TCR beta chain is from a study of blood T cell repertoires in COVID-19. This CDR3 comprises 15 residues. V was trimmed by 3 bases and J by 6 bases, leaving 14 bases between them. Germline V lookup: CDR1 MNHEY, CDR2 SMNVEV (reference sequence). As originally analysed: Amplification from reference gene primers served as the basis for estimated nucleated cell counts. Sequencing used immunoSEQ multiplex PCR; TCRdb keeps in-frame clones, though not all of them. D and trimming were read from the DNA, whereas the V and J calls and clone size are those reported in that table. The table has fewer than 300,000 clones, roughly 90% seen once. This clone was counted a single time.

The sequencing sample was made of peripheral blood. This chain links TRBV27 with TRBJ2-2; D is perhaps TRBD2 (6 bases). The sequence was collected from a woman aged 25-40 years with acute or convalescent COVID-19. The CDR3 DNA is TGTGCCAGCAGTTTCCTAGCGCATCCGGCCGGGGAGCTGTTTTTT. It codes for CASSFLAHPAGELFF.